These 23 T cell receptor beta chains share one sample of origin, sequenced in a study of immune characterization of retroperitoneal liposarcoma (dated 2019 in TCRdb). The library came from PCR. The sequencer listed for this sample is NextSeq 500. Starting from the raw public reads, TCRdb applied fastp trimming at Q25, assembled clones with MiXCR and retained in-frame beta chains. Each entry is one CDR3 protein sequence, shown with its most common DNA and genes. The sample includes about 4,300 distinct CDR3 sequences, with about 33% observed a single time. 25% to 30% of the sample is in the top ten clones. The sequenced sample was tumor tissue. These receptors all come from a male donor with retroperitoneal liposarcoma.

This clonotype showed up many times. V usage is TRBV6-5 and J usage is TRBJ2-3, with 7 bases identical to TRBD1. CDR1 and CDR2 from the germline V gene are MNHEY and SVGAGI. Germline trimming cut 2 bases from V and 13 bases from J; bases unmatched to any gene: 15. This CDR3 is 15 amino acids long. CDR3 sequence reads: CASSYPKDRPGVEYF. In nucleotides, the CDR3 is TGTGCCAGCAGTTACCCGAAGGACAGGCCAGGTGTAGAGTATTTT.

In this sample, this clonotype turned up a few times. The CDR3 region has the DNA TGTGCCAGCTTAGATGGTGTGAATGAGCAGTTCTTC. It codes for CASLDGVNEQFF. The J gene is TRBJ2-1, the V gene TRBV7-8, with D unresolved. This CDR3 region has 12 residues. V lost 8 bases and J 7 bases, leaving 12 bases between the germline ends. Germline values: CDR1 SGHVS, CDR2 FQNEAQ. Drawing the rest from reference TRBV7-8 and TRBJ2-1, the complete variable domain is GAGVSQSPRYKVAKRGQDVALRCDPISGHVSLFWYQQALGQGPEFLTYFQNEAQLDKSGLPSDRFFAERPEGSVSTLKIQRTQQEDSAVYLCASLDGVNEQFFGPGTRLTVL.

V gene TRBV11-3 combines with J gene TRBJ2-6; D is possibly TRBD1 (5 bases). The CDR3 is 15 residues long. Deletions cut 5 bases from V and 0 bases from J, with 8 bases between. Germline CDR1 is SGHNT and CDR2 is YENEEA. The DNA of the CDR3 is TGTGCCAGCAGCCCTAGGGGCTCTGGGGCCAACGTCCTGACTTTC. As protein: CASSPRGSGANVLTF.

The chain has TRBV7-6 and TRBJ1-1; a weak D match, TRBD1 (6 bases). CDR3 size: 15 residues. V was cut by 2 bases and J by 2 bases, with 12 bases left in between. Germline CDR1 and CDR2: SGHVS and FNYEAQ. The CDR3 spells CASSLLVTGNTEAFF. In DNA, the CDR3 is TGTGCCAGCAGCTTATTGGTGACAGGCAACACTGAAGCTTTCTTT. The whole variable domain, filled in from reference TRBV7-6 and TRBJ1-1, reads GAGVSQSPRYKVTKRGQDVALRCDPISGHVSLYWYRQALGQGPEFLTYFNYEAQQDKSGLPNDRFSAERPEGSISTLTIQRTEQRDSAMYRCASSLLVTGNTEAFFGQGTRLTVV.

This chain joins TRBV12-3 or TRBV12-4 and TRBJ2-2; D gene ambiguous. The CDR3 is 14 residues long. V lost 7 bases to trimming and J lost 0 bases, with 9 bases between them. This chain's CDR3 is CASTTLANTGELFF. The DNA of the CDR3 is TGTGCCAGCACGACGCTTGCGAACACCGGGGAGCTGTTTTTT.

This clonotype is medium-sized within its sample. This chain connects TRBV7-9 to TRBJ2-3, with 7 bases aligning to TRBD2. The V gene end was trimmed by 2 bases and the J gene end by 0 bases; junction bases not matched to a gene: 8. The CDR3 spans 17 residues. Germline CDR1 reads SEHNR; CDR2 reads FQNEAQ (reference sequence). This CDR3 reads CASSLFGGTKSTDTQYF. The CDR3 DNA sequence: TGTGCCAGCAGCTTATTTGGGGGGACTAAGAGCACAGATACGCAGTATTTT. Full variable domain (missing parts from reference TRBV7-9 and TRBJ2-3): DTGVSQNPRHKITKRGQNVTFRCDPISEHNRLYWYRQTLGQGPEFLTYFQNEAQLEKSRLLSDRFSAERPKGSFSTLEIQRTEQGDSAMYLCASSLFGGTKSTDTQYFGPGTRLTVL.

J is TRBJ1-5 and V is TRBV6-1, with no clear D. CDR1 and CDR2 from the germline V gene are MNHNS and SASEGT. Trimming took 6 bases from V and 5 from J, leaving 17 bases between them. The CDR3 has 15 residues. CDR3 sequence: CASSSRALQHQPQHF. In DNA, the CDR3 is TGTGCCAGCAGCTCGAGGGCCCTTCAACATCAGCCCCAGCATTTT.

The genes are TRBV6-5 and TRBJ2-3, with 9 bases aligning to TRBD2. The length of the CDR3 is 17 residues. J gave up 0 bases and V 2 bases, and 6 bases lay outside the gene matches. CDR1 is MNHEY and CDR2 is SVGAGI in the germline V gene. CDR3 DNA sequence: TGTGCCAGCAGTTACACAAGACTAGCGGTTAGCACAGATACGCAGTATTTT. Translating it yields CASSYTRLAVSTDTQYF.

By frequency in the sample, this clonotype is medium-sized. The chain recombines TRBV7-6 with TRBJ2-3; no definite D call. The CDR3 has 12 residues. Trimming shortened V by 4 bases and J by 4 bases, and 6 bases separated the two germline ends. The germline gives CDR1 SGHVS, CDR2 FNYEAQ. The CDR3 sequence is CASSSRPDTQYF. As DNA, the CDR3 is TGTGCCAGCAGCTCACGGCCAGATACGCAGTATTTT.

The rearrangement joins TRBV5-4 to TRBJ1-5; no firm D call. Trimming shortened V by 4 bases and J by 4 bases, and 6 bases separated the two germline ends. CDR1 SGHNT and CDR2 YYREEE come from the germline V gene (reference sequence). The CDR3 has 12 amino acids. The CDR3: CASSPINQPQHF. The CDR3 bases are TGTGCCAGCAGCCCCATAAATCAGCCCCAGCATTTT.

The chain employs TRBV6-5 and TRBJ2-1, with D possibly being TRBD1 (6 bases). Matching the DNA end better, TRBJ2-7 makes the J call doubtful. Germline V gives CDR1 MNHEY, CDR2 SVGAGI. CDR3 length: 15 residues. The CDR3 spells CASSYRGQTYNEQYF. In DNA, the CDR3 is TGTGCCAGCAGTTACCGGGGACAAACCTACAATGAGCAGTACTTC.

This chain connects TRBV6-1 to TRBJ2-1; D tentatively fits TRBD1 or TRBD2 (6 bases each). The better agreement between TRBJ2-5 and the DNA end casts doubt on the J call. Germline CDR1 reads MNHNS; CDR2 reads SASEGT. The CDR3 consists of 17 residues. Written as DNA, the CDR3 is TGTGCCAGCAGTGATAATTTGGGGGGCGCGGACCCGAAGGCCCAGTACTTC. It is translated as CASSDNLGGADPKAQYF.

This clonotype was counted between two and nine times. CDR3 nucleotide sequence: TGCGCCAGCAGCCTTAGCGGGGAGGGGACCCAGTACTTC. Its protein is CASSLSGEGTQYF. The V gene is TRBV4-1, the J gene TRBJ2-5, with 8 bases fitting TRBD2. CDR1 and CDR2 from the germline V gene are MGHRA and YSYEKL. The J segment lost 7 bases and the V segment lost 4 bases, leaving 5 bases of the junction unmatched. The CDR3 contains 13 residues.

This clonotype is medium-sized within its sample. The chain employs TRBV6-1 and TRBJ2-5; perhaps TRBD2 as D (5 bases). This CDR3 has 14 residues. Trimming shortened V by 2 bases and J by 3 bases, and 10 bases separated the two germline ends. Germline CDR1 reads MNHNS; CDR2 reads SASEGT. The CDR3 reads CASSEFGLEETQYF. In DNA, the CDR3 is TGTGCCAGCAGTGAATTTGGACTGGAAGAGACCCAGTACTTC.

This clonotype was seen more than once but under ten times. The rearrangement joins TRBV11-2 to TRBJ1-1, with TRBD1 matching 9 bases. Germline V lookup: CDR1 SGHAT, CDR2 FQNNGV. The CDR3 loop spans 14 amino acids. V shed 4 bases, J shed 1 base, and the junction held 1 base outside the gene matches. The CDR3 loop is CASSSQGANTEAFF. As DNA, the CDR3 is TGTGCCAGCAGCTCACAGGGGGCGAACACTGAAGCTTTCTTT.

This clonotype showed up just a few times. The chain combines TRBV5-6 with TRBJ2-5; TRBD2 is a possible D gene (6 bases). Trimming took off 2 bases at V and 11 bases at J, with 28 bases between the two ends. The CDR3 totals 17 residues. CDR1 is SGHDT and CDR2 is YYEEEE in the germline V gene. The CDR3, as DNA: TGTGCCAGCAGCTTCATTGGAGGGCTGAGCTCCTACAATGAGCAGTACTTC. Its protein is CASSFIGGLSSYNEQYF.

The chain recombines TRBV6-5 with TRBJ2-5; D gene ambiguous. The J call may not be correct, given that the DNA end is closer to TRBJ2-7. Looked up from germline, CDR1 is MNHEY and CDR2 is SVGAGI. This CDR3 comprises 12 residues. CDR3: CASSPRTGEQYF. As DNA, the CDR3 is TGTGCCAGCAGTCCTCGGACCGGCGAGCAGTACTTC.

This clonotype was picked up many times. J is TRBJ2-2 and V is TRBV5-1; TRBD1 or TRBD2 may be the D gene (5 bases each). Germline CDR1 SGHRS, CDR2 YFSETQ. CDR3 length equals 16 residues. V was trimmed by 0 bases and J by 4 bases, leaving 13 bases between them. CDR3 nucleotide sequence: TGCGCCAGCAGCTTGGCGGGGCTAACTTCCACCGGGGAGCTGTTTTTT. It specifies CASSLAGLTSTGELFF.

The chain links TRBV12-3 or TRBV12-4 to TRBJ2-1; 8 bases line up with TRBD2. V lost 3 bases, J lost 6 bases, and 13 bases stayed unmatched. The CDR3 has 17 amino acids. CDR3 sequence reads: CASSFYVTSGLPNEQFF. DNA of the CDR3: TGTGCCAGCAGTTTTTACGTCACTAGCGGTTTGCCCAATGAGCAGTTCTTC.

The chain is built from TRBV6-2 or TRBV6-3 and TRBJ2-2; 11 bases match TRBD2. The CDR3 runs to 15 residues. With V trimmed by 6 bases and J by 3 bases, 3 bases remained unmatched. Germline V CDR1 and CDR2: MNHEY, SVGEGT. The CDR3 spells CASRELAGDTGELFF. In DNA, the CDR3 is TGTGCCAGCAGGGAACTAGCGGGGGACACCGGGGAGCTGTTTTTT.

The gene calls are TRBV30 and TRBJ2-2; no clear D. Germline assignment: CDR1 GTSNPN and CDR2 SVGIG (reference sequence). The CDR3 runs to 13 residues. The V and J ends lost 2 bases and 4 bases respectively, with 8 bases between them. The CDR3 region is CAWSFGFTGELFF. The CDR3 nucleotides are TGTGCCTGGAGTTTCGGTTTCACCGGGGAGCTGTTTTTT.

The V gene is TRBV6-6, the J gene TRBJ2-3, with 7 nucleotides matching TRBD1. The germline CDR1 and CDR2 sequences are MNHNY and SVGAGI (reference sequence). The length of the CDR3 is 16 residues. The V and J ends lost 0 bases and 3 bases, in that order; junction bases with no gene match: 6. CDR3 in amino acids: CASSYSETGSTDTQYF. In DNA, the CDR3 is TGTGCCAGCAGTTACTCGGAGACAGGGAGTACAGATACGCAGTATTTT.

By sample fraction, this clonotype is large. V usage is TRBV6-5 and J usage is TRBJ2-1, with a possible D match to TRBD1 (6 bases). The V end lost 0 bases, the J end lost 4 bases, and 10 bases lay between the germline ends. This CDR3 comprises 15 residues. Germline assignment: CDR1 MNHEY and CDR2 SVGAGI. CDR3 residues: CASSYSTGKYNEQFF. DNA of the CDR3: TGTGCCAGCAGTTACTCTACAGGGAAATACAATGAGCAGTTCTTC.